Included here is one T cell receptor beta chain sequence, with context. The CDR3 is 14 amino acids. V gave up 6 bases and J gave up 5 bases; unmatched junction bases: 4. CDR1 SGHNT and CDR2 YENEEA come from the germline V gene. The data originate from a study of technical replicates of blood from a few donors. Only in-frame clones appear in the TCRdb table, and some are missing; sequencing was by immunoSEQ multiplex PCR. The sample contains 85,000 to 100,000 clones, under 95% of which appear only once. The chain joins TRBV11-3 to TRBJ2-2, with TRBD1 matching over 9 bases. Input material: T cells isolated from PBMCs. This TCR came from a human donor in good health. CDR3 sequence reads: CASRLGQGTGELFF. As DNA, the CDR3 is TGTGCCAGCAGACTCGGACAGGGGACCGGGGAGCTGTTTTTT. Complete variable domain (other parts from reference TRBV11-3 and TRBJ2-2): EAGVVQSPRYKIIEKKQPVAFWCNPISGHNTLYWYLQNLGQGPELLIRYENEEAVDDSQLPKDRFSAERLKGVDSTLKIQPAELGDSAVYLCASRLGQGTGELFFGEGSRLTVL.